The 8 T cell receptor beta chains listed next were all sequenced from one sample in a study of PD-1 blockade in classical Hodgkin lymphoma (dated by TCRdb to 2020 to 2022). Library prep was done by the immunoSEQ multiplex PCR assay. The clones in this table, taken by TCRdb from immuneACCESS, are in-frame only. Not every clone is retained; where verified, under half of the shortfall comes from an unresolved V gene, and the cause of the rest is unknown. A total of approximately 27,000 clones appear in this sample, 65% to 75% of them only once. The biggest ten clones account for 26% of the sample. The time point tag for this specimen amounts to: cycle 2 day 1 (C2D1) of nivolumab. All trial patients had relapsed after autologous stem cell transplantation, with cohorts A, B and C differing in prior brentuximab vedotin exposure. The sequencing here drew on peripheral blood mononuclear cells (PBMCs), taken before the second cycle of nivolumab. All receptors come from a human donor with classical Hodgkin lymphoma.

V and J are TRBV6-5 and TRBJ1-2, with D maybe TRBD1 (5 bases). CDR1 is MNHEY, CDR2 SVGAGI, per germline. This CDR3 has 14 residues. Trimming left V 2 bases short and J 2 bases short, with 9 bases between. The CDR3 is CASSYGQGNYGYTF. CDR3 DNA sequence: TGTGCCAGCAGTTACGGGCAGGGAAACTATGGCTACACCTTC.

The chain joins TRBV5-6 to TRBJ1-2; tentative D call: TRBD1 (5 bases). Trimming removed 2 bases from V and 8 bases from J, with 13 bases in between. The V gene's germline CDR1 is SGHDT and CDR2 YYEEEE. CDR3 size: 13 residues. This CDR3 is CASSFSGQGGYTF. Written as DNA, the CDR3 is TGTGCCAGCAGCTTCAGTGGCCAGGGAGGCTACACCTTC.

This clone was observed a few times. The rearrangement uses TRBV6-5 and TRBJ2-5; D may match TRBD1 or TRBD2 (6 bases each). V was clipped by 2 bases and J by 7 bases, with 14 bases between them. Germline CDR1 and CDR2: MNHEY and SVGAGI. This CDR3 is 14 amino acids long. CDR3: CASSYGGGRRTQYF. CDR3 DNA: TGTGCCAGCAGTTACGGAGGGGGTAGGAGGACCCAGTACTTC.

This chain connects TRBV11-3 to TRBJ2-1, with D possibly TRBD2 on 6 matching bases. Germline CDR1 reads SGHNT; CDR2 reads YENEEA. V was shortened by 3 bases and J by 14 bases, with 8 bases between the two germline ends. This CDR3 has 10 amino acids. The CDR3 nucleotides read TGTGCCAGCAGCTTGGGGGGTGAGTTCTTC. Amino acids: CASSLGGEFF.

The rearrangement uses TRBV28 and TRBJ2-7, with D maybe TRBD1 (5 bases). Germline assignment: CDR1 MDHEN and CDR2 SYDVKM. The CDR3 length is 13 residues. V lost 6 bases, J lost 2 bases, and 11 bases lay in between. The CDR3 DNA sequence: TGTGCCAGCAGCCCCAGGGCCACCTACGAGCAGTACGTC. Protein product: CASSPRATYEQYV.

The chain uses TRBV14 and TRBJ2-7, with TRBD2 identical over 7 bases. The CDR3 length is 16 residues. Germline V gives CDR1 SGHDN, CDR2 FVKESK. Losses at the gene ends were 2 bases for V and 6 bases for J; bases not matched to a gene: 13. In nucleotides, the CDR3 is TGTGCCAGCAGCCAAAAGCAAATCAGGGCGGGAGTCGAGCAGTACTTC. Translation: CASSQKQIRAGVEQYF. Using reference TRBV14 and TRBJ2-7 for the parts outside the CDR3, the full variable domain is EAGVTQFPSHSVIEKGQTVTLRCDPISGHDNLYWYRRVMGKEIKFLLHFVKESKQDESGMPNNRFLAERTGGTYSTLKVQPAELEDSGVYFCASSQKQIRAGVEQYFGPGTRLTVT.

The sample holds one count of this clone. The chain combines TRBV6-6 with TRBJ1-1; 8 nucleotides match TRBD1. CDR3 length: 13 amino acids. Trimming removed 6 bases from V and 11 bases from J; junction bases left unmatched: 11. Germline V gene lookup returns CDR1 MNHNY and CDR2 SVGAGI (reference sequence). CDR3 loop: CASRGGQGGGAFF. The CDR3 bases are TGTGCCAGCAGGGGTGGACAGGGTGGTGGCGCTTTCTTT.

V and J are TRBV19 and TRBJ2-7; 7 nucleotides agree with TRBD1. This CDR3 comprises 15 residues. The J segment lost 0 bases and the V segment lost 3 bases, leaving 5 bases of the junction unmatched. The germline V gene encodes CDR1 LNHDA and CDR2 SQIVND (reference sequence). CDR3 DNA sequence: TGTGCCAGTAGTATGACCCGGGACAGCTCCTACGAGCAGTACTTC. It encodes CASSMTRDSSYEQYF.